This TCR beta chain was recorded in a study of blood T cell repertoires in COVID-19. Study-level background: Collection of acute and convalescent COVID-19 samples took place in the United States, Italy and Spain. Sources were T cells, B-cell-depleted T cells, or PBMCs; the material itself was cDNA or gDNA.

Donors were grouped by their self-reported clinical history. In the 2 weeks before study entry, exposed participants met a COVID-19 case, which was PCR-confirmed or clinician-diagnosed. Some clones are missing from TCRdb's copy, which holds only in-frame ones; the method was immunoSEQ multiplex PCR. The sample has about 320,000 clones, 75% to 90% seen once. Material for sequencing was PBMCs or T cells enriched from blood (not recorded which). The receptor's source is a woman between 25 and 40 years old who had been exposed to COVID-19.

The CDR3 DNA sequence: TGTGCCAGCAGCTTGGACGGGTGGCCCCAGCATTTT. Amino acid sequence: CASSLDGWPQHF. This chain connects TRBV5-4 to TRBJ1-5; D is uncertain. This CDR3 spans 12 amino acids. The germline V gene encodes CDR1 SGHNT and CDR2 YYREEE (reference sequence). Trimming stripped 0 bases from V and 9 bases from J, with 7 bases between.